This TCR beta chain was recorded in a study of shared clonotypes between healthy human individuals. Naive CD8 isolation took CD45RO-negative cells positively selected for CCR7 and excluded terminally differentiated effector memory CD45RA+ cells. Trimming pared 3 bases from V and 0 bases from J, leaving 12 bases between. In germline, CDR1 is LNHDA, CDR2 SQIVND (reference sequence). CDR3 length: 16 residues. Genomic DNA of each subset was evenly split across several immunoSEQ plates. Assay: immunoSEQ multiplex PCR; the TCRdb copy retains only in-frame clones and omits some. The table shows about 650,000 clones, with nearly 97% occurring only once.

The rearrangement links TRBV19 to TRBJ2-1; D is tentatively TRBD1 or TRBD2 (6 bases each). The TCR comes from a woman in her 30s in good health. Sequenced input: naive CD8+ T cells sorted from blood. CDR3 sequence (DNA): TGTGCCAGTAGTATCAGCGAGGGGGGCTCCTACAATGAGCAGTTCTTC. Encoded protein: CASSISEGGSYNEQFF.